This note documents a single TCR beta chain sequence. The data were produced by immunoSEQ multiplex PCR, yet TCRdb's version contains in-frame clones alone and is incomplete. Of around 59,000 clones in the sample, over 75% were seen once. The V and J ends lost 3 bases and 6 bases, in that order; junction bases with no gene match: 2. The CDR3 extends over 13 amino acids. Germline CDR1 KGHDR, CDR2 SFDVKD. The sample belongs to a study of blood T cell repertoires in COVID-19. The chain couples TRBV24-1 to TRBJ1-2, with 8 bases fitting TRBD1. The sequencing sample was made of peripheral blood. This TCR was recovered from a man aged 55-75 years with acute or convalescent COVID-19. The CDR3, as DNA: TGTGCCACCAGTGATAACAGGGGGGATGGCTACACCTTC. Encoded protein: CATSDNRGDGYTF.